These 19 T cell receptor beta chains were all obtained from the same sample, sequenced in a study of blood T cells in healthy people across ages (dated by TCRdb to between 2014 and 2017). Libraries were made using 5' RACE. The sequencer was an Illumina HiSeq 2500. The second PCR ran for roughly 7 to 11 cycles and used a J-beta primer mix along with a sample-barcoded 5' primer. TCRdb itself trimmed the public reads at Q25 with fastp, ran MiXCR and retained productive beta chains. Identical CDR3 proteins give one entry, which carries the most common genes and DNA. In all, the sample holds fewer than 900,000 distinct CDR3 sequences, and 40% to 45% of those were seen once. The ten most abundant clones make up 20% to 25% of the sample. Input material: blood. Every receptor here comes from a woman aged 55-70 years in good health.

This rearrangement joins TRBV3-1 to TRBJ2-5; D might be TRBD2 (5 bases). Germline CDR1 reads LGHDT; CDR2 reads YNNKEL (reference sequence). The CDR3 loop spans 15 amino acids. V lost 4 bases and J lost 1, with 13 bases in between. CDR3: CASSLPSGIQETQYF. As DNA, the CDR3 is TGTGCCAGCAGCCTCCCCAGCGGTATCCAAGAGACCCAGTACTTC.

J is TRBJ2-3 and V is TRBV2, with 9 positions matching TRBD1. The V gene end was trimmed by 3 bases and the J gene end by 0 bases; junction bases not matched to a gene: 4. CDR3 length: 16 amino acids. Germline CDR1 reads SNHLY; CDR2 reads FYNNEI. CDR3 sequence reads: CASSEGTGLSTDTQYF. CDR3 in DNA: TGTGCCAGCAGTGAGGGGACAGGGCTAAGCACAGATACGCAGTATTTT.

In nucleotides, the CDR3 is TGCGCCAGCAGCTTGGAGGGATCGGGCAATTCACCCCTCCACTTT. It codes for CASSLEGSGNSPLHF. V gene TRBV5-1 combines with J gene TRBJ1-6; D gene unclear. Germline V gene lookup returns CDR1 SGHRS and CDR2 YFSETQ. This CDR3 contains 15 residues. The germline V and J ends were trimmed by 0 bases and 7 bases, with 11 bases remaining between them.

The chain is built from TRBV6-2 or TRBV6-3 and TRBJ2-5, with TRBD2 matching over 11 bases. The CDR3 contains 14 residues. Trimming at V came to 6 bases and at J to 11 bases, leaving 11 bases not matched to a gene. The germline V gene has CDR1 MNHEY and CDR2 SVGEGT. CDR3 sequence (DNA): TGTGCCAGCAGGGGGACTAGCGGCTACAATGAGCAGTACTTC. As protein: CASRGTSGYNEQYF.

The V gene is TRBV7-8, the J gene TRBJ2-4; TRBD1 aligns across 7 bases. Looked up from germline, CDR1 is SGHVS and CDR2 is FQNEAQ. The CDR3 contains 17 residues. The ends lost 2 bases at V and 0 bases at J; junction bases unmatched: 7. The CDR3 DNA reads TGTGCCAGCAGCTTACTGGGTCAGGGGGTAGCCAAAAACATTCAGTACTTC. Translation gives CASSLLGQGVAKNIQYF.

This chain links TRBV9 with TRBJ1-1; the D gene is possibly TRBD1 (5 bases). This CDR3 comprises 14 residues. Per the germline V gene, CDR1 is SGDLS and CDR2 is YYNGEE. Deletions cut 4 bases from V and 4 bases from J, with 14 bases between. DNA for the CDR3: TGTGCCAGCAGCTCCCAAGAGGGGCTCACTGAAGCTTTCTTT. This encodes CASSSQEGLTEAFF. The variable domain in full, with the rest retrieved from reference TRBV9 and TRBJ1-1, is DSGVTQTPKHLITATGQRVTLRCSPRSGDLSVYWYQQSLDQGLQFLIQYYNGEERAKGNILERFSAQQFPDLHSELNLSSLELGDSALYFCASSSQEGLTEAFFGQGTRLTVV.

V and J are TRBV6-5 and TRBJ2-3; D is possibly TRBD2 (7 bases). CDR3 size: 16 residues. V was clipped by 4 bases and J by 8 bases, with 22 bases between them. Looked up from germline, CDR1 is MNHEY and CDR2 is SVGAGI. The CDR3 reads CASSSRGGRAGVTQYF. For the CDR3, the DNA is TGTGCCAGCAGTTCCCGAGGGGGAAGGGCGGGAGTTACGCAGTATTTT.

About this clonotype: An end of the junction does not agree with germline; a read error may underlie this. The rearrangement links TRBV6-2 or TRBV6-3 to TRBJ2-3; the D gene is possibly TRBD2 (6 bases). Germline lookup yields CDR1 MNHEY and CDR2 SVGEGT. The CDR3 has 15 residues. As DNA, the CDR3 is TGTGCCAGCAGGGGCGGGCTAGCGCGCACAGGTACGCAGTATTTT. Encoded protein: CASRGGLARTGTQYF.

This clonotype was seen many times. The V gene is TRBV5-5, the J gene TRBJ2-1; no reliable D call. The CDR3 has 12 amino acids. Trimming took off 2 bases at V and 6 bases at J, with 6 bases between the two ends. Looked up from germline, CDR1 is SGHKS and CDR2 is YYEKEE (reference sequence). This chain's CDR3 is CASSFSINEQFF. CDR3 bases: TGTGCCAGCAGCTTTAGTATCAATGAGCAGTTCTTC.

On this clonotype itself: The junction departs from the called germline gene at one end, perhaps through a read error. This rearrangement joins TRBV5-5 to TRBJ2-1; D not resolved. Germline V gene lookup returns CDR1 SGHKS and CDR2 YYEKEE (reference sequence). CDR3 length equals 15 residues. CDR3 residues: CASSVELSSDNEQFF. The CDR3 bases are TGTGCCAGCAGCGTGGAGCTAAGCTCCGACAATGAGCAGTTCTTC.

A remark on this clonotype: A much larger clone lies one base from this, so it may be a read error. The DNA for the CDR3 is TGTGCCAGCAGCTTAGTAGACCAAGAGACCCAGTTCTTC. Amino acid sequence: CASSLVDQETQFF. This sequence joins TRBV7-6 and TRBJ2-5; D remains ambiguous. The tail of the sequence fits TRBJ2-1 better, so the J call may be wrong. From germline, CDR1 is SGHVS and CDR2 FNYEAQ. The CDR3 sequence is 13 residues long.

This clonotype has a handful of counts. The J gene is TRBJ2-7, the V gene TRBV6-5, with D unclear. The ends were cut back, 0 bases at V and 2 bases at J, with 11 bases in the middle. CDR3 length equals 15 residues. Germline-derived CDR1 and CDR2 are MNHEY and SVGAGI. The CDR3 spells CASSYSKVEAYEQYF. CDR3 coding DNA: TGTGCCAGCAGTTACTCGAAGGTCGAGGCCTACGAGCAGTACTTC.

The V gene is TRBV4-3, the J gene TRBJ2-3; D call uncertain. The germline gives CDR1 LGHNA, CDR2 YSLEER. The V and J ends lost 1 base and 6 bases respectively, with 8 bases between them. This CDR3 is built from 13 residues. CDR3 amino acids: CASSQVRWDTQYF. Written as DNA, the CDR3 is TGCGCCAGCAGCCAAGTCAGGTGGGATACGCAGTATTTT.

The rearrangement uses TRBV4-3 and TRBJ2-3; 9 bases align to TRBD2. The length of the CDR3 is 15 residues. Germline V gene data show CDR1 as LGHNA and CDR2 as YSLEER. Unmatched junction bases numbered 9, after V lost 4 bases and J lost 7 bases. CDR3 region: CASSRQAGGQNTQYF. The CDR3 nucleotides are TGCGCCAGCAGCCGTCAGGCGGGGGGGCAAAATACGCAGTATTTT.

The chain links TRBV4-2 to TRBJ2-7; D is unclear. Trimming stripped 0 bases from V and 3 bases from J, with 9 bases between. This CDR3 contains 14 residues. CDR1 is LGHNA, CDR2 YNFKEQ, per germline. CDR3 amino acids: CASSQDTGDYEQYF. Here the CDR3 DNA reads TGTGCCAGCAGCCAAGACACTGGGGACTACGAGCAGTACTTC.

Regarding this clonotype: A single base separates this from a much larger clone, so it may be a read error. The rearrangement uses TRBV7-2 and TRBJ2-7; 9 bases agree with TRBD1. V lost 1 base, J lost 6 bases, and 4 bases stayed unmatched. This CDR3 contains 14 residues. Germline V gene lookup returns CDR1 SGHTA and CDR2 FQGNSA. CDR3 region: CASSLGGQGCEQYF. The CDR3 nucleotides are TGTGCCAGCAGCTTAGGGGGACAGGGCTGCGAGCAGTACTTC.

This clonotype was seen ten or more times. The rearrangement uses TRBV12-3 or TRBV12-4 and TRBJ1-2; 8 bases are a match to TRBD1. The CDR3 sequence is 13 residues long. V gave up 5 bases and J gave up 7 bases; unmatched junction bases: 6. CDR3 loop: CASSRTGSPGYTF. DNA of the CDR3: TGTGCCAGCAGTCGGACAGGGTCCCCTGGCTACACCTTC.

This clonotype has a handful of counts. For the CDR3, the DNA is TGTGCCAGCAGCGTAGGGGCCAACAATGAGCAGTTCTTC. Residues: CASSVGANNEQFF. V usage is TRBV7-3 and J usage is TRBJ2-1, with D maybe TRBD1 (5 bases). Germline V lookup: CDR1 SGHTA, CDR2 FQGTGA. V lost 5 bases to trimming and J lost 5 bases, with 10 bases between them. The CDR3 covers 13 residues.

This clonotype was found a few times. This chain links TRBV20-1 with TRBJ2-7, with TRBD1 matching over 9 bases. The CDR3 is 13 residues long. Germline CDR1 DFQATT, CDR2 SNEGSKA (reference sequence). J gave up 2 bases and V 5 bases, and 4 bases lay outside the gene matches. The CDR3 loop reads CSAGDRGAYEQYF. CDR3 in DNA: TGCAGTGCTGGCGACAGGGGGGCCTACGAGCAGTACTTC.